The clone carrying this T cell receptor beta chain turned up a few times. Its target is not known. CDR3 length: 14 residues. The germline V gene encodes CDR1 GTSNPN and CDR2 SVGIG (reference sequence). V was clipped by 3 bases and J by 1 base, with 9 bases between them. Sample time point: persistent/refractory GD, antithyroid drugs over 5 years with positive TRAb. Making the TCR library involved RNA that had been extracted from PBMCs. The data derive from a study of regulatory T cells in long-lasting Graves disease. Study observations and caveats: Persistent disease favored TRBV28, TRBJ1-2 and TRBJ2-5. More public clonotypes were shared by persistent patients (around 2,800) than by new patients (around 990).

Arm-PCR of CDR3 regions and iRepertoire HTBI primers were used to build TCR beta libraries. TCRdb analysed the multiplex PCR reads with MiXCR anew, one entry per CDR3 protein. Counted here are approximately 470,000 distinct CDR3 sequences, roughly 20% occurring once; the ten biggest clones make up 7% to 10%. The chain joins TRBV30 to TRBJ2-2; unclear D gene. The sequence was collected from a female donor with Graves disease. The source was peripheral blood mononuclear cells (PBMCs), collected when the disease was refractory, from a patient treated with antithyroid drugs. CDR3 sequence (DNA): TGTGCCTGGAGACGGGCGGTGAACACCGGGGAGCTGTTTTTT. Translation: CAWRRAVNTGELFF.